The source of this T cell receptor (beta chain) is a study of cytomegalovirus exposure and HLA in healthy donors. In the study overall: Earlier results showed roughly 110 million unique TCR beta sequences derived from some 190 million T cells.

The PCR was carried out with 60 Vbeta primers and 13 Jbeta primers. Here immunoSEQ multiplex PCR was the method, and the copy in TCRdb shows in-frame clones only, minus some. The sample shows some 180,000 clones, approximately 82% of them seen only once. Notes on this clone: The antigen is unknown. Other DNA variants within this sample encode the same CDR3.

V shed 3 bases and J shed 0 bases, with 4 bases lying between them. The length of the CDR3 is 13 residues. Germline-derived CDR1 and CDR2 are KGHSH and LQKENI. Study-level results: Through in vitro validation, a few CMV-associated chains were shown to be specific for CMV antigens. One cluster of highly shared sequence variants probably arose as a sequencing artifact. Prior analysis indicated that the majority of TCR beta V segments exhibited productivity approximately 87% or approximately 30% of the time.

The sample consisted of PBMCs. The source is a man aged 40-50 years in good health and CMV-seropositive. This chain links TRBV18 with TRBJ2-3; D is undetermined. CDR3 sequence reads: CASSPPSTDTQYF. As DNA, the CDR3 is TGTGCCAGCTCACCCCCTAGCACAGATACGCAGTATTTT.